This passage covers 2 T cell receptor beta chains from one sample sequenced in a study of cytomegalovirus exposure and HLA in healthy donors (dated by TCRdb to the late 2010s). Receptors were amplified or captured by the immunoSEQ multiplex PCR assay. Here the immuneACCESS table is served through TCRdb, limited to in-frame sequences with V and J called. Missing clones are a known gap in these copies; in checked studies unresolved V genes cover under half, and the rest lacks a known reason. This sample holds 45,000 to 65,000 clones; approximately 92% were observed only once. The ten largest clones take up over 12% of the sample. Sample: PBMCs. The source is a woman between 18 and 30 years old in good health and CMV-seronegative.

The CDR3 loop is CASSSRLTGEDEQFF. Written as DNA, the CDR3 is TGTGCCAGCAGCTCACGGCTGACAGGGGAGGATGAGCAGTTCTTC. V is TRBV13 and J is TRBJ2-1; 8 bases fit TRBD1. This CDR3 comprises 15 residues. Trimming cost V 4 bases and J 8 bases; bases outside gene matches: 10. Germline V CDR1 and CDR2: PRHDT, FYEKMQ (reference sequence).

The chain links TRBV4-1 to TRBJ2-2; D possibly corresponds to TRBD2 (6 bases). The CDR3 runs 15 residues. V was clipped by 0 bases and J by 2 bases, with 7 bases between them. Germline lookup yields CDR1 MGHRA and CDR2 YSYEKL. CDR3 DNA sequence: TGCGCCAGCAGCCAAGAGCGGGGCAACACCGGGGAGCTGTTTTTT. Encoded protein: CASSQERGNTGELFF.